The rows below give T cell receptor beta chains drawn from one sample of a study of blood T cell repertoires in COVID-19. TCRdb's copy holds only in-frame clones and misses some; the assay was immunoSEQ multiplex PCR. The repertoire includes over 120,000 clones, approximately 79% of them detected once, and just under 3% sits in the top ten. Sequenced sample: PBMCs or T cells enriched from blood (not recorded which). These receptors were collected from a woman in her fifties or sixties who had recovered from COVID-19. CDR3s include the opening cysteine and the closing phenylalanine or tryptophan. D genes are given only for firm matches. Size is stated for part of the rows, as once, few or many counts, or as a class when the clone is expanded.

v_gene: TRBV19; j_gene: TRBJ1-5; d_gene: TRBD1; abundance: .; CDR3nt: TGTGCCAGTAGTCCTCGGACAGGGGGAATCAGCAATCAGCCCCAGCATTTT; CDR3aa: CASSPRTGGISNQPQHF
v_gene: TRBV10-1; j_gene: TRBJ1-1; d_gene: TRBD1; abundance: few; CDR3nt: TGCGCCAGCAGGCGGACAGGGCCTGAAGCTTTCTTT; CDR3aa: CASRRTGPEAFF
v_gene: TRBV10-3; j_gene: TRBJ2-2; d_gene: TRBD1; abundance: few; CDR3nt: TGTGCCACCTCCAGGGGGAACGGGGAGCTGTTTTTT; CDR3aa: CATSRGNGELFF
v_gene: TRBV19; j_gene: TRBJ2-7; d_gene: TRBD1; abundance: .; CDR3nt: TGTGCCAGTAGTCGGGCTCTACAGGGGTTTTACGAGCAGTACTTC; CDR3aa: CASSRALQGFYEQYF
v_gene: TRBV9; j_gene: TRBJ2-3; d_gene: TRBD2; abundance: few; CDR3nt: TGTGCCAGCAGCCCACGGACTAGCGGGAGATTAGATACGCAGTATTTT; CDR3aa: CASSPRTSGRLDTQYF
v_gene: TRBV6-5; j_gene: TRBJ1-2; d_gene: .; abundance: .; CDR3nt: TGTGCCAGCATCGCCGCCAGTTTGCACTATGGCTACACCTTC; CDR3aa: CASIAASLHYGYTF
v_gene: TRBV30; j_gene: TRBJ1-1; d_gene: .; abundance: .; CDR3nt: TGTGCCTCGCTCAGGGTGAACACTGAAGCTTTCTTT; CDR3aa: CASLRVNTEAFF
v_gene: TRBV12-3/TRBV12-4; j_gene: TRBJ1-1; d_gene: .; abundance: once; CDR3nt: TGTGCCAGCACCCGGGCGGGGGGGCAAGCTTTCTTT; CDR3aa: CASTRAGGQAFF
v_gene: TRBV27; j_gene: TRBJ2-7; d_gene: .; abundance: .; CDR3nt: TGTGCCAGCAGTTTATCTAGAACGCGGGCCTACGAGCAGTACTTC; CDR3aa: CASSLSRTRAYEQYF
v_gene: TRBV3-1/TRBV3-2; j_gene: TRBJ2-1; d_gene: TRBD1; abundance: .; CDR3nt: TGTGCCAGCAGCCAATCGGACAGGGGGTCCACCTACAATGAGCAGTTCTTC; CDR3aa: CASSQSDRGSTYNEQFF
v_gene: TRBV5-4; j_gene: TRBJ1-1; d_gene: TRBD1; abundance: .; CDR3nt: TGTGCCAGCGTCGACAGGGGAAAGGAAACTGAAGCTTTCTTT; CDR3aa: CASVDRGKETEAFF
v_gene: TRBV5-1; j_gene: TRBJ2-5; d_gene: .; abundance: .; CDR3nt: TGCGCCAGCAGCTTGGGGGGCCCTCAAGAGACCCAGTACTTC; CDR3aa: CASSLGGPQETQYF
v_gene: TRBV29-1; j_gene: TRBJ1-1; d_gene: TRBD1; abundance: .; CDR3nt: TGCAGCGTTAGGACAGGGGATATAACTGAAGCTTTCTTT; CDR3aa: CSVRTGDITEAFF
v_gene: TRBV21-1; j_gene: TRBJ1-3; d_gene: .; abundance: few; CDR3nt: TGTGCCCTAATTAGGACAGTGGAAGAGGGCAGGGTAGGCGGAAACACCATATATTTT; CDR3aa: CALIRTVEEGRVGGNTIYF
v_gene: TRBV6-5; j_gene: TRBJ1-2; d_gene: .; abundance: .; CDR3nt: TGTGCCAGCAGTACCTATCGGGTGGGTGGCTACACCTTC; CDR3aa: CASSTYRVGGYTF
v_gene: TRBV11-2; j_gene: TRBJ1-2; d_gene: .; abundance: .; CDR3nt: TGTGCCAGCAGCTTAGAGGCAGGGGAGGGCTACACCTTC; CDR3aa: CASSLEAGEGYTF
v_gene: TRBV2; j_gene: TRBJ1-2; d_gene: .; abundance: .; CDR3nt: TGTGCCAGCAGCCTGCGCTCGTCAAACACCTTC; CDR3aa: CASSLRSSNTF
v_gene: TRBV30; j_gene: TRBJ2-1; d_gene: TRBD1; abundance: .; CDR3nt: TGTGCCTGGAGTCCTTGGACAGGGGGCCCCAATGAGCAGTTCTTC; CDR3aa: CAWSPWTGGPNEQFF
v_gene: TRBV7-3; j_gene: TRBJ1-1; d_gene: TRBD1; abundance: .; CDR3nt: TGTGCCAGCAGCGTAAGGGGGCGAGGGACTGAAGCTTTCTTT; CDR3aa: CASSVRGRGTEAFF
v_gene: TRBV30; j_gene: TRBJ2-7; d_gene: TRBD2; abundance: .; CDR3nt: TGTGCCTGGAGAGTACTAGCGGGGGGCGCCTACGAGCAGTACTTC; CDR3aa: CAWRVLAGGAYEQYF
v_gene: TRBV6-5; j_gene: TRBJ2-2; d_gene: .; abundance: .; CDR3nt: TGTGCCAGCAGTTACTCGGCAGGGGATCCCGGGGAGCTGTTTTTT; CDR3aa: CASSYSAGDPGELFF
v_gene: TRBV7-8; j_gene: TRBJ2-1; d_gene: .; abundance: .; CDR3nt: TGTGCCAGCAGCCCCTCAGGGCGGTCTAGCTCCTACAATGAGCAGTTCTTC; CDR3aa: CASSPSGRSSSYNEQFF
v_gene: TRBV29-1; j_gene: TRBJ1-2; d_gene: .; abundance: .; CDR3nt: TGCAGTTACCCCCGGGACACCAAAGCTAACTATGGCTACACCTTC; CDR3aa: CSYPRDTKANYGYTF
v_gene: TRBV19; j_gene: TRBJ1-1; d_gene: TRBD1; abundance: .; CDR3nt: TGTGCCAGTAGGCCGGGACAGAGGAACACTGAAGCTTTCTTT; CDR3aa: CASRPGQRNTEAFF
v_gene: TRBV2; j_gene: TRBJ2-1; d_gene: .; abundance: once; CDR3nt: TGTGCCAGCAGAAAGTCTACCGGGACTCTTTACAATGAGCAGTTCTTC; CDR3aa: CASRKSTGTLYNEQFF
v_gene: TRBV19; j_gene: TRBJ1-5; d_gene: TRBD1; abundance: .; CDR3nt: TGTGCCAGTAGTATAGTCCGGACAGGCCGAGGGGGTCAGCCCCAGCATTTT; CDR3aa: CASSIVRTGRGGQPQHF
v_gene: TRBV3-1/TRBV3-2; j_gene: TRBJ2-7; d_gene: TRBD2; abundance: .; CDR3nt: TGTGCCAGCAGCAAGGGACTAGCGGGATCGAGCGCTGGCGAGCAGTACTTC; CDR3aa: CASSKGLAGSSAGEQYF
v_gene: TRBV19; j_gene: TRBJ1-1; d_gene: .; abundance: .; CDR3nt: TGTGCCAGTAGTATAGTACAGATGAACACTGAAGCTTTCTTT; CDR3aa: CASSIVQMNTEAFF
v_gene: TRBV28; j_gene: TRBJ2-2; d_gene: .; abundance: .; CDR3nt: TGTGCCAGCAGTTCCCCTAACGCCGGGGAGCTGTTTTTT; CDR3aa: CASSSPNAGELFF
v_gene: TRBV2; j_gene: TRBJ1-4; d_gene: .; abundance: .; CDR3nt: TGTGCCAGCACGGACAGTGATGAAAAACTGTTTTTT; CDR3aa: CASTDSDEKLFF
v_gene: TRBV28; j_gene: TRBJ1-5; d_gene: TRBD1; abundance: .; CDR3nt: TGTGCCAGCAGTTTAGGGCCAAGGCCCGCGGGATTACAGGGGGTATTGCAGCCCCAGCATTTT; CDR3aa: CASSLGPRPAGLQGVLQPQHF
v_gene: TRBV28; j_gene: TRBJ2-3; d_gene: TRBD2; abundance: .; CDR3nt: TGTGCCAGCAGTTTTGGGGTGCGACTAGCGGGCCCGTCTAGCACAGATACGCAGTATTTT; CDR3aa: CASSFGVRLAGPSSTDTQYF
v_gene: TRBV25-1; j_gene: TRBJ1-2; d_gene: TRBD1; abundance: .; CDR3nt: TGTGCCAGCAGTGTTACCGGGACAGGGGGTAACTATGGCTACACCTTC; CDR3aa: CASSVTGTGGNYGYTF
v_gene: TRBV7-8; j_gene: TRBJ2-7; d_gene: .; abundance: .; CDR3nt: TGTGCCAGCAGCTTACCCTCCTTATACGAGCAGTACTTC; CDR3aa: CASSLPSLYEQYF
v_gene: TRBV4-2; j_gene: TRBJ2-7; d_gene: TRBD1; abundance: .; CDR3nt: TGTGCCAGCAGCGGGGGACAGCCCTCCTACGAGCAGTACTTC; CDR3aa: CASSGGQPSYEQYF
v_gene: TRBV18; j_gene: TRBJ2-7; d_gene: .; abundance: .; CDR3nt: TGTGCCAGCTCACCTACAGGGCCCCCTTTCAACGAGCAGTACTTC; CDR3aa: CASSPTGPPFNEQYF
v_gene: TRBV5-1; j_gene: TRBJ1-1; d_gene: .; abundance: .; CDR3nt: TGCGCCAGCAGCTTCGCAGGTGCCACTGAAGCTTTCTTT; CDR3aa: CASSFAGATEAFF
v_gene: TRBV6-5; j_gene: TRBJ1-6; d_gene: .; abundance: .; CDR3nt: TGTGCCACCCGGATCGGAGATTCACCCCTCCACTTT; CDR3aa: CATRIGDSPLHF
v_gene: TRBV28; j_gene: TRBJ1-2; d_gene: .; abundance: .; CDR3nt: TGTGCCAGCAGTTTCCGGGAGGCTAACTATGGCTACACCTTC; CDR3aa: CASSFREANYGYTF
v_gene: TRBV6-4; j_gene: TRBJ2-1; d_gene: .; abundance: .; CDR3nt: TGTGCCAGCAGTGACAGAAGGACCGCGGGGAAGTTCTTC; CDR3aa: CASSDRRTAGKFF
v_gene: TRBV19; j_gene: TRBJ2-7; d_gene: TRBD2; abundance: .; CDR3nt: TGTGCCAGTAGTATAGCTCGGACTAGCGGGAGCGAGCAGTACTTC; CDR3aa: CASSIARTSGSEQYF
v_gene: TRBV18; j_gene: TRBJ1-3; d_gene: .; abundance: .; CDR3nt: TGTGCCAGCTCACCATTTGCGCAGGGCCTCTTCTCTGGAAACACCATATATTTT; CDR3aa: CASSPFAQGLFSGNTIYF
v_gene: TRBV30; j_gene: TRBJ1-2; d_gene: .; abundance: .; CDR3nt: TGTGCCTGGAGTGCCCTATCTCTGCGGGGACGCGGCTATGGCTACACCTTC; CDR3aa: CAWSALSLRGRGYGYTF
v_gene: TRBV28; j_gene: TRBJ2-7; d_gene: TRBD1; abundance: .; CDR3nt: TGTGCCAGCAGTCTCCCCCCCCAGGGGGCGAAACACGAGCAGTACTTC; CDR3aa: CASSLPPQGAKHEQYF
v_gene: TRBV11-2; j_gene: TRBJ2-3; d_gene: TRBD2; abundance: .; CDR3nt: TGTGCCAGCAGCGCCTTTTGGCGGGAGATCACAGATACGCAGTATTTT; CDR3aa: CASSAFWREITDTQYF
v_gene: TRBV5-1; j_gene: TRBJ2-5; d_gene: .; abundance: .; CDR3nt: TGCGCCAGCAAGCAGGGGCGAGAGACCCAGTACTTC; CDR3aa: CASKQGRETQYF
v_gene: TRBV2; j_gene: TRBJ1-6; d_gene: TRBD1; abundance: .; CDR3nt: TGTGCCAGCCATGAAGGGGGCAATAATTCACCCCTCCACTTT; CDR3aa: CASHEGGNNSPLHF
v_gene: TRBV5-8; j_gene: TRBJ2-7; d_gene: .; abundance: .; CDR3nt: TGTGCCAGCAGCTGGGGCCCCCCGAGCTCCTACGAGCAGTACTTC; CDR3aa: CASSWGPPSSYEQYF
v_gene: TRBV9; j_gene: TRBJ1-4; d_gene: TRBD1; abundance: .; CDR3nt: TGTGCCAGCAGCTCCCAGGGGGCAGTTAATGAAAAACTGTTTTTT; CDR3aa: CASSSQGAVNEKLFF
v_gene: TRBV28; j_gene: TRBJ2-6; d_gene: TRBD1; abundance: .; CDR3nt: TGTGCCAGCAGTTTCGGGACAGGGAAGTCTGGGGCCAACGTCCTGACTTTC; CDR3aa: CASSFGTGKSGANVLTF
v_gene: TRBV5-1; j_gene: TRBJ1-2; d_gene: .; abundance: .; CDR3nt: TGCGCCAGCAGCTTGGGGCAGGGTTGGGGCTATGGCTACACCTTC; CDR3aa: CASSLGQGWGYGYTF
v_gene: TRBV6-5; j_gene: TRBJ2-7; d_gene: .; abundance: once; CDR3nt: TGTGCCAGCAGAGCCGCTGGCTCCTACGAGCAGTACTTC; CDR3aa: CASRAAGSYEQYF
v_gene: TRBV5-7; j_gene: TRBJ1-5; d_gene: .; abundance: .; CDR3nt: TGTGCCAGCAGCTTGCACAGAAATAGCAATCAGCCCCAGCATTTT; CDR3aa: CASSLHRNSNQPQHF
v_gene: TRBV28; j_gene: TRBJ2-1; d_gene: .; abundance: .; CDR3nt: TGTGCCAGCAGCCCGCGCGGGCTTCACCCAGGGGTTTACAATGAGCAGTTCTTC; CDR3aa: CASSPRGLHPGVYNEQFF
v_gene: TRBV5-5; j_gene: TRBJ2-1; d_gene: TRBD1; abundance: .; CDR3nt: TGTGCCAGCAGCTTGTGGGACAGCAATGAGCAGTTCTTC; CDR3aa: CASSLWDSNEQFF
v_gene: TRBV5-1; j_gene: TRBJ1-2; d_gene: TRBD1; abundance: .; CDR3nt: TGCGCCAGCAGCTTGGCCGACGACAGGGGCGGCTACACCTTC; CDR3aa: CASSLADDRGGYTF